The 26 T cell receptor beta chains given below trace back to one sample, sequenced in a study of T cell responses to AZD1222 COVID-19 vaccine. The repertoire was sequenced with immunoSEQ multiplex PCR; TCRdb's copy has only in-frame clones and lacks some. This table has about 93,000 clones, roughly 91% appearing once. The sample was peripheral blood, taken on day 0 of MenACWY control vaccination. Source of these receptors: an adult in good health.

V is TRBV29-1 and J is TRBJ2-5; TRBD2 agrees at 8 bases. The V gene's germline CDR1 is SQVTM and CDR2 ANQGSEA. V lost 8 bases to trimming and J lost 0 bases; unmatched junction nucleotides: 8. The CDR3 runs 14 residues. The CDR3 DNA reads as TGCAGCCCCTCTGGCGGGGGGTACCAAGAGACCCAGTACTTC. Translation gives CSPSGGGYQETQYF.

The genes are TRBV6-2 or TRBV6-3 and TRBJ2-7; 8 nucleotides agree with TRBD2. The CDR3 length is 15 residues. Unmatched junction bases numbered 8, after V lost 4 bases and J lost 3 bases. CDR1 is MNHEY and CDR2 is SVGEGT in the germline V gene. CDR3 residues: CASSFDGTRFYEQYF. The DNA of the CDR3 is TGTGCCAGCAGTTTCGACGGGACTAGATTCTACGAGCAGTACTTC.

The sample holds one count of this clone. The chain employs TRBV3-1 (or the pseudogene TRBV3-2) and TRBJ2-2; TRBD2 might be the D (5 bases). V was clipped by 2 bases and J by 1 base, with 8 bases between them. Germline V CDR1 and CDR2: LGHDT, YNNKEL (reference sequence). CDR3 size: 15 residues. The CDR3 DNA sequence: TGTGCCAGCAGCCAAATTGGACTGAACACCGGGGAGCTGTTTTTT. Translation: CASSQIGLNTGELFF.

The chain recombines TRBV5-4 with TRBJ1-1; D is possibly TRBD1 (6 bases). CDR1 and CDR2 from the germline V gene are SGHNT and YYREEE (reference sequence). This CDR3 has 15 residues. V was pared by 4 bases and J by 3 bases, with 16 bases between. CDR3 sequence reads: CASSPGGGVHTEAFF. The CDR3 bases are TGTGCCAGCAGCCCCGGGGGGGGCGTTCACACTGAAGCTTTCTTT.

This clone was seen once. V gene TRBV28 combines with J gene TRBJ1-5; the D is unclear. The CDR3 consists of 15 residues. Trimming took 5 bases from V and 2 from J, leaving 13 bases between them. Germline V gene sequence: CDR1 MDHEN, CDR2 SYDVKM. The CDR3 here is CASSPTTDGNQPQHF. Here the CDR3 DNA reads TGTGCCAGCAGTCCGACGACGGACGGCAATCAGCCCCAGCATTTT.

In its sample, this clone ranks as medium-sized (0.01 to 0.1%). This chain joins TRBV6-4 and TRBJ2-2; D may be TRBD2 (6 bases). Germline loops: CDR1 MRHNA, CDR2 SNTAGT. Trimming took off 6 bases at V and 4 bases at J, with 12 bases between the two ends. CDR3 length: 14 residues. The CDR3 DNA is TGTGCCAGCAGAGACCCCGGGGGCACCGGGGAGCTGTTTTTT. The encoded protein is CASRDPGGTGELFF.

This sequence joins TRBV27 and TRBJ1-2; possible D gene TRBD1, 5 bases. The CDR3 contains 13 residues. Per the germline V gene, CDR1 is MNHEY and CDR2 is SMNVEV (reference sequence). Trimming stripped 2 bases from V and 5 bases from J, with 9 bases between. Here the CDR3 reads CASSLGSGYGYTF. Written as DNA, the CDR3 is TGTGCCAGCAGTTTAGGGTCAGGGTATGGCTACACCTTC.

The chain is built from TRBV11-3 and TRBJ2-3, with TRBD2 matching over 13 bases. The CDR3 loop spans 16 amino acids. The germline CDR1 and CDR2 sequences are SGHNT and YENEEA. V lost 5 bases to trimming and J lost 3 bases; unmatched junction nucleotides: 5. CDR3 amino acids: CASSTGLAGLTDTQYF. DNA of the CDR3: TGTGCCAGCAGCACGGGACTAGCGGGGTTAACAGATACGCAGTATTTT.

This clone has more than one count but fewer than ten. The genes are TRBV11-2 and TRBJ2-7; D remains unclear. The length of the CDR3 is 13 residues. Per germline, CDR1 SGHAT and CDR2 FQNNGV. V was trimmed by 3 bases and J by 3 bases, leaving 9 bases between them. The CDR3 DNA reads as TGTGCCAGCAGCTTTAATATCGGCTACGAGCAGTACTTC. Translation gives CASSFNIGYEQYF.

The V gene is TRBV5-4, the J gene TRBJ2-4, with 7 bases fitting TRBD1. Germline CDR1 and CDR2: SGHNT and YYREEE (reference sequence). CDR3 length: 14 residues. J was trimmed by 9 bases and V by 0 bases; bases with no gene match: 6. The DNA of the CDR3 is TGTGCCAGCAGCTTGGAACAGGGGTCGGGCATTCAGTACTTC. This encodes CASSLEQGSGIQYF. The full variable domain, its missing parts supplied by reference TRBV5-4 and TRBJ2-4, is ETGVTQSPTHLIKTRGQQVTLRCSSQSGHNTVSWYQQALGQGPQFIFQYYREEENGRGNFPPRFSGLQFPNYSSELNVNALELDDSALYLCASSLEQGSGIQYFGAGTRLSVL.

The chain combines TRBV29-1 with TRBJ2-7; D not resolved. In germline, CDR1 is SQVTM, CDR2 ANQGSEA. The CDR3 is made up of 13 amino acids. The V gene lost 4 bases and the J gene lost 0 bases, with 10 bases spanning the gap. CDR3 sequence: CSVGGMSSYEQYF. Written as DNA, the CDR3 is TGCAGCGTTGGTGGGATGAGCTCCTACGAGCAGTACTTC.

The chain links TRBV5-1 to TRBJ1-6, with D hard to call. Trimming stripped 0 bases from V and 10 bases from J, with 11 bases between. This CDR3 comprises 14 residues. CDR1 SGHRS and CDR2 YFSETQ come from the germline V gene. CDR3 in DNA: TGCGCCAGCAGCTTGGTGAGGGAAGGGTCACCCCTCCACTTT. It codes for CASSLVREGSPLHF.

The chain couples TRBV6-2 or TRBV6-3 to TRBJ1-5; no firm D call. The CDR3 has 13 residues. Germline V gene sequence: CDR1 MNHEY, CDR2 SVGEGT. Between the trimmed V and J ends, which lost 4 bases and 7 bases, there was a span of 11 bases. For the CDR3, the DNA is TGTGCCAGCAGTTGGAGTAGTGGACAGCCCCAGCATTTT. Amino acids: CASSWSSGQPQHF.

The DNA of the CDR3 is TGTGCCAGCAGTTTGGGGACAGGGACCACGAAGACCCAGTACTTC. The encoded protein is CASSLGTGTTKTQYF. This chain uses TRBV27 with TRBJ2-5; 9 bases are a match to TRBD1. J lost 6 bases, V lost 3 bases, and 8 bases had no gene match. The CDR3 contains 15 residues. Germline V lookup: CDR1 MNHEY, CDR2 SMNVEV (reference sequence).

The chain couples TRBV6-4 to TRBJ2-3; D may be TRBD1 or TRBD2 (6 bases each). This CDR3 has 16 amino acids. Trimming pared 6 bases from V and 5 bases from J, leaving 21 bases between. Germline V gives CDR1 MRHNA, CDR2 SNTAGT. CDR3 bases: TGTGCCAGCAGCGATTGGATAGGGGGGTATGGAGATACGCAGTATTTT. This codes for CASSDWIGGYGDTQYF.

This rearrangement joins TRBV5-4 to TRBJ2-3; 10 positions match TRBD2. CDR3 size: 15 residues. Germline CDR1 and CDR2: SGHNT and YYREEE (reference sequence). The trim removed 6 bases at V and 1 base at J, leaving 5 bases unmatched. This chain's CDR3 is CASTSGTSGTDTQYF. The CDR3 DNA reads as TGTGCCAGCACTAGCGGGACTAGCGGCACAGATACGCAGTATTTT.

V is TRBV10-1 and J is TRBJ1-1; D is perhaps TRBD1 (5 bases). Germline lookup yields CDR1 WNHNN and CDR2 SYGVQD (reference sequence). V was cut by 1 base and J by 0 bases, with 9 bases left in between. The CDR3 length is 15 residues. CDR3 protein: CASSEFGGVNTEAFF. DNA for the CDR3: TGCGCCAGCAGTGAGTTCGGGGGAGTGAACACTGAAGCTTTCTTT.

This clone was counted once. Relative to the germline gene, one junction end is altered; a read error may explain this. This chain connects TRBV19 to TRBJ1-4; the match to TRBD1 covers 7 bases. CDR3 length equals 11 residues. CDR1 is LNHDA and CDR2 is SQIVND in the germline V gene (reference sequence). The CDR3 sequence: CASRQGWKLGF. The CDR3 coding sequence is TGTGCCAGCCGACAGGGTTGGAAACTGGGTTTT.

CDR3 in amino acids: CASSIDRTGKNIQYF. In DNA form, the CDR3 reads TGTGCCAGTAGTATAGACCGGACAGGGAAAAACATTCAGTACTTC. V is TRBV19 and J is TRBJ2-4; 8 nucleotides align to TRBD1. The CDR3 covers 15 residues. V dropped 0 bases and J dropped 4; count of bases not matched to a gene: 2. Per germline, CDR1 LNHDA and CDR2 SQIVND (reference sequence).

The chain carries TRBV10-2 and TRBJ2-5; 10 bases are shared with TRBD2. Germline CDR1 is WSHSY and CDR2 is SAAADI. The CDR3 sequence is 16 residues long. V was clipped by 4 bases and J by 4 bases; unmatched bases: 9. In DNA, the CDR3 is TGCGCCAGCAGTGCCCCAAGCGGGGGGGCCGGAGAGACCCAGTACTTC. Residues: CASSAPSGGAGETQYF.

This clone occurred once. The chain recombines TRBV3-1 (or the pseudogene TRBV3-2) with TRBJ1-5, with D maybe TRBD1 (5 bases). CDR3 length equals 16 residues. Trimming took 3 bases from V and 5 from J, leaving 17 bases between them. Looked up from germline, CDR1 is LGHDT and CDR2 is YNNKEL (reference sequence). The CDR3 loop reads CASSHTRALGDQPQHF. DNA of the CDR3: TGTGCCAGCAGCCATACGCGGGCCTTAGGGGATCAGCCCCAGCATTTT.

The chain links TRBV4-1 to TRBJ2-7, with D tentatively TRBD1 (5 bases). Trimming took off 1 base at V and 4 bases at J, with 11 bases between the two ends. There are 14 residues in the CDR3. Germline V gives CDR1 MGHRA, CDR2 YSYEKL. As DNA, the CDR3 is TGCGCCAGCAGCCAAGTGACAGAAAATTACGAGCAGTACTTC. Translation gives CASSQVTENYEQYF.

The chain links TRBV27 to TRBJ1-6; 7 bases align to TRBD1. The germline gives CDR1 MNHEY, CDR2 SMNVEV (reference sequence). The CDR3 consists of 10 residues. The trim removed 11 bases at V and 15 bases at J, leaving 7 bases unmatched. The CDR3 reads CAGGGQNLHF. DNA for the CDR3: TGTGCCGGGGGGGGACAGAACCTCCACTTT.

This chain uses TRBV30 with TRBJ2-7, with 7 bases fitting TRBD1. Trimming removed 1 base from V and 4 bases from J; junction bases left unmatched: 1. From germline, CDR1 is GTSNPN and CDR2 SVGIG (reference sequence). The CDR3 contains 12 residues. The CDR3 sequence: CAWSGDSYEQYF. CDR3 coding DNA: TGTGCCTGGAGTGGGGACAGTTACGAGCAGTACTTC.

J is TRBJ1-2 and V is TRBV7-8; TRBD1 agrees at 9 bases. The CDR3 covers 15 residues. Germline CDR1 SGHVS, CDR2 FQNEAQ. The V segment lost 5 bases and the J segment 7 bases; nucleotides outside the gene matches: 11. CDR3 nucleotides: TGTGCCAGCAGCACGGCCGGGACAGGGAGCGCTGGCTACACCTTC. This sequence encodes CASSTAGTGSAGYTF.

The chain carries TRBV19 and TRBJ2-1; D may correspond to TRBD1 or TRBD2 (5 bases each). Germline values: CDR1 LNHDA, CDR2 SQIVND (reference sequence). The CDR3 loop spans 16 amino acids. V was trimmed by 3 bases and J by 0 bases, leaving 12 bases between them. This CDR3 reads CASSIGTGSSYNEQFF. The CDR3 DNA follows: TGTGCCAGTAGTATTGGGACCGGCAGCTCCTACAATGAGCAGTTCTTC.